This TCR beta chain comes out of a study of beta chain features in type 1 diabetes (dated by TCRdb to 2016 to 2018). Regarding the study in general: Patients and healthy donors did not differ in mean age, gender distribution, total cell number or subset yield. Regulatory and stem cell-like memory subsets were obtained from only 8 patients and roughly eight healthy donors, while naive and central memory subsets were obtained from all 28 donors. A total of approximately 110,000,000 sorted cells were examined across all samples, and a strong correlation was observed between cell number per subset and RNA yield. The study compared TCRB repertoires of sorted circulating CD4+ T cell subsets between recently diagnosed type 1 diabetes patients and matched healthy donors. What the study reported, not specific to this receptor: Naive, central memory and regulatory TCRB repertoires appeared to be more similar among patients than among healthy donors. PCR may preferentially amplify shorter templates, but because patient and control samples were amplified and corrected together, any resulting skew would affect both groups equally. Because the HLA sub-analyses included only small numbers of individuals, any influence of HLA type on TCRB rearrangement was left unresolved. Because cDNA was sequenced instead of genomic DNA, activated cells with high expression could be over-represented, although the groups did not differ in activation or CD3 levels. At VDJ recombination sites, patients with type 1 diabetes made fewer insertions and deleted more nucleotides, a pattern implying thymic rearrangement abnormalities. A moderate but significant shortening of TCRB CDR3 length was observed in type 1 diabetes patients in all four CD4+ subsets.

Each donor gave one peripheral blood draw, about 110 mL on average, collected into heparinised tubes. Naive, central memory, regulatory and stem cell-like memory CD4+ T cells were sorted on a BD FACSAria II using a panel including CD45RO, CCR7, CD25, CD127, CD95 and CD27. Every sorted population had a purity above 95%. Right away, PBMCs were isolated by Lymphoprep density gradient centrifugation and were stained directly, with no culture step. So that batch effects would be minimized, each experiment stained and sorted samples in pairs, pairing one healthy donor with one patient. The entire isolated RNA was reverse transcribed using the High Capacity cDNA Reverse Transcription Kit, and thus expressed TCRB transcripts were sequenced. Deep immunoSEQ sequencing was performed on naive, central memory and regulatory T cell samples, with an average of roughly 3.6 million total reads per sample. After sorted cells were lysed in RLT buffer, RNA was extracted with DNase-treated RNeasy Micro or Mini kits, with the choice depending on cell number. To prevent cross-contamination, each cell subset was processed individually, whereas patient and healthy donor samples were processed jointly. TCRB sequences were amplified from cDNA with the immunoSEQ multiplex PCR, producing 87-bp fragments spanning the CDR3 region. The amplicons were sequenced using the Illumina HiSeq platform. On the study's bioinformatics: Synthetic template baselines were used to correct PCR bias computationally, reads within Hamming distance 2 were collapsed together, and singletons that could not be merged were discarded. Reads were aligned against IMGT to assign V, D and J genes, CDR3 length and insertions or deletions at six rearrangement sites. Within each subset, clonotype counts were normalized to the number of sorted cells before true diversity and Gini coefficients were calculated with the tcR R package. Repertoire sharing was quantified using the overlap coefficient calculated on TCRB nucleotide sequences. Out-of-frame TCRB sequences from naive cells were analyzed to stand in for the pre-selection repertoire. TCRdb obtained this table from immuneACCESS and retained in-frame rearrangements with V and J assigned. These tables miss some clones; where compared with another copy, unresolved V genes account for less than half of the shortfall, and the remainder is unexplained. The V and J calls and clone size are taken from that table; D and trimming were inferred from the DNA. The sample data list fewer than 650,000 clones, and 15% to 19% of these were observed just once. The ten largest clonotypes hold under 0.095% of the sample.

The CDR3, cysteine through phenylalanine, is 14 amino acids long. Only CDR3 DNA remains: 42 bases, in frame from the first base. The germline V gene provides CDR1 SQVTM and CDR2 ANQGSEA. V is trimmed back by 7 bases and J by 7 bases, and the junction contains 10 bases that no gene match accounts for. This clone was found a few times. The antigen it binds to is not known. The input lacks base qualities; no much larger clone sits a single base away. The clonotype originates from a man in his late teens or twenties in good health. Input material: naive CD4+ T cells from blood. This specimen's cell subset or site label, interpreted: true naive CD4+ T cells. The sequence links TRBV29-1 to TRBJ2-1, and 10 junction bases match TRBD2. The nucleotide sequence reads TGCAGCGCCGCTAGCGGGAGAAAGGGGAATGAGCAGTTCTTC. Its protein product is CSAASGRKGNEQFF.